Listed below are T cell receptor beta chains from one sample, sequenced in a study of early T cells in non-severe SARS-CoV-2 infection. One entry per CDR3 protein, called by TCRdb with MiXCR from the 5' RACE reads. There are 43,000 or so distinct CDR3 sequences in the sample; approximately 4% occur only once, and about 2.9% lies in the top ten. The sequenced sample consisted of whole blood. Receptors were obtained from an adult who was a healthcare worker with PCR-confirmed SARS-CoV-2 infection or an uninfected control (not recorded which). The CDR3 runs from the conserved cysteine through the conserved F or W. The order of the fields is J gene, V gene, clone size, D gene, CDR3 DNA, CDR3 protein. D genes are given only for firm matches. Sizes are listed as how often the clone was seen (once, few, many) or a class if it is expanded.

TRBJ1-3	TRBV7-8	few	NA	TGTGCCAGCAGCTTAACCGGCTCTGGAAACACCATATATTTT	CASSLTGSGNTIYF
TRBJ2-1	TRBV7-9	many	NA	TGTGCCAGCAGCTTCCGGACAGCGCTAACCTACAATGAGCAGTTCTTC	CASSFRTALTYNEQFF
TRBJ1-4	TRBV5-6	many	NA	TGTGCCAGCAGCGGGTGGAGGGGACCTGCAACTAATGAAAAACTGTTTTTT	CASSGWRGPATNEKLFF
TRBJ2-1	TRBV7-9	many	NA	TGTGCCAGCAGCTTAGTTACCGGTACCAATGAGCAGTTCTTC	CASSLVTGTNEQFF
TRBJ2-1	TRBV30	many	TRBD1	TGTGCCTGGAGCGACAGGGTTCCCTACAATGAGCAGTTCTTC	CAWSDRVPYNEQFF
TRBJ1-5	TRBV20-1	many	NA	TGCAGTGCTAGTGTAGGGGGCAATCAGCCCCAGCATTTT	CSASVGGNQPQHF
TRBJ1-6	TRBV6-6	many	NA	TGTGCCAGCAGTTATTCCGAGCTTTATAATTCACCCCTCCACTTT	CASSYSELYNSPLHF
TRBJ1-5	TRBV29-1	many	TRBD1	TGCAGCGTTGCAGGGGGGTATAGCAATCAGCCCCAGCATTTT	CSVAGGYSNQPQHF
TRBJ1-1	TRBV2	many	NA	TGTGCCAGCACCGCTGGGAGAACTAACACTGAAGCTTTCTTT	CASTAGRTNTEAFF
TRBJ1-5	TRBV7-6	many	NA	TGTGCCAGCAGCAAAGTGGCGGGCACCACAACCCAATCAGCCCAGCATTTT	CASSKVAGTTTQSAQHF